The entry below gives a single TCR beta chain sequence along with its context. Source study methods: Estimation of nucleated cell counts relied on the amplification of reference gene primers. Sequencing used immunoSEQ multiplex PCR; TCRdb keeps in-frame clones, though not all of them. From that table come the V and J calls and clone size; the DNA was used to work out D and trimming. The sample consists of about 420,000 clones, roughly 89% of them appearing once. The sample comes from a study of blood T cell repertoires in COVID-19. Study-wide context: Sources were T cells, B-cell-depleted T cells, or PBMCs; the material itself was cDNA or gDNA.

Patients from Seattle were sampled longitudinally, starting during active infection. The CDR3 covers 13 residues. Trimming cost V 6 bases and J 7 bases, with 13 bases left between them. V is TRBV12-3 or TRBV12-4 and J is TRBJ1-5; TRBD1 is a possible D gene (6 bases). The sample comprised peripheral blood. The TCR comes from a man between 18 and 29 years old with COVID-19, enrolled during active disease. The CDR3 region has the DNA TGTGCCAGCAGACCCACAGGGAACCAGCCCCAGCATTTT. The encoded protein is CASRPTGNQPQHF.